This is a list of T cell receptor beta chains from one sample in a study of T cell responses to AZD1222 COVID-19 vaccine. Data came from immunoSEQ multiplex PCR; TCRdb stores just in-frame clones and leaves some out. The sample lists about 120,000 clones, around 83% occurring once. The source was peripheral blood, collected 28 days after the second AZD1222 dose. The receptors stem from an adult who received the AZD1222 COVID-19 vaccine. The CDR3 runs from the conserved cysteine through the conserved F or W. The D gene is left open where the match is weak. Clone size is not always given. Where it is, it says once, few, many or a class for expanded clones.

j_gene: TRBJ2-2
d_gene: .
v_gene: TRBV19
abundance: .
len: 12
CDR3nt: TGTGCCAGTAGACAGGGCAACGGGGAGCTGTTTTTT
CDR3aa: CASRQGNGELFF

j_gene: TRBJ1-2
d_gene: .
v_gene: TRBV12-2
abundance: few
len: 15
CDR3nt: TGTGCAAGTCTCTTTAGGCAGGGAAGGTCCTATGGCTACACCTTC
CDR3aa: CASLFRQGRSYGYTF

j_gene: TRBJ2-4
d_gene: TRBD1
v_gene: TRBV27
abundance: .
len: 16
CDR3nt: TGTGCCAGCAGTCCAGGGACAGGGATAGGCAAAAACATTCAGTACTTC
CDR3aa: CASSPGTGIGKNIQYF

j_gene: TRBJ1-1
d_gene: .
v_gene: TRBV28
abundance: .
len: 12
CDR3nt: TGTGCCAGCACCTCAGCATACACTGAAGCTTTCTTT
CDR3aa: CASTSAYTEAFF

j_gene: TRBJ2-7
d_gene: TRBD1
v_gene: TRBV4-1
abundance: .
len: 18
CDR3nt: TGCGCCAGCAGCCAAGGGGACAGGGTGGACCCCTCGCTCTACGAGCAGTACTTC
CDR3aa: CASSQGDRVDPSLYEQYF

j_gene: TRBJ2-2
d_gene: .
v_gene: TRBV27
abundance: .
len: 15
CDR3nt: TGTGCCAGCAGTTTATGGGGTAGCAGCACCGGGGAGCTGTTTTTT
CDR3aa: CASSLWGSSTGELFF

j_gene: TRBJ2-2
d_gene: .
v_gene: TRBV5-1
abundance: .
len: 17
CDR3nt: TGCGCCAGCAGTAAATCCGGGGCCCAATGGAACACCGGGGAGCTGTTTTTT
CDR3aa: CASSKSGAQWNTGELFF

j_gene: TRBJ1-2
d_gene: TRBD1
v_gene: TRBV24-1
abundance: once
len: 17
CDR3nt: TGTGCCACCAGTGACCCCCGAACCGGGACAGGGGTGAATGGCTACACCTTC
CDR3aa: CATSDPRTGTGVNGYTF

j_gene: TRBJ1-5
d_gene: TRBD1
v_gene: TRBV7-9
abundance: .
len: 17
CDR3nt: TGTGCCAGCAGCTTGGGTCGGACAGGGGGATCCAATCAGCCCCAGCATTTT
CDR3aa: CASSLGRTGGSNQPQHF

j_gene: TRBJ2-7
d_gene: .
v_gene: TRBV5-1
abundance: .
len: 16
CDR3nt: TGCGCCAGCAGCTTCGGGGGAGGCGGCAGCTCCTACGAGCAGTACTTC
CDR3aa: CASSFGGGGSSYEQYF

j_gene: TRBJ1-4
d_gene: .
v_gene: TRBV9
abundance: .
len: 16
CDR3nt: TGTGCCAGCAGCGTAGTTGGGGTGCGCGGACCTGAAAAACTGTTTTTT
CDR3aa: CASSVVGVRGPEKLFF

j_gene: TRBJ1-2
d_gene: .
v_gene: TRBV20-1
abundance: .
len: 11
CDR3nt: TGCAGTGCTATCGGGGACTATGGCTACACCTTC
CDR3aa: CSAIGDYGYTF

j_gene: TRBJ1-2
d_gene: .
v_gene: TRBV6-2/TRBV6-3
abundance: .
len: 13
CDR3nt: TGTGCCAGCAGTTTACAGGAGGTCTATGGCTACACCTTC
CDR3aa: CASSLQEVYGYTF

j_gene: TRBJ1-1
d_gene: .
v_gene: TRBV27
abundance: .
len: 13
CDR3nt: TGTGCCAGCACGTGGGGGAGGGACACTGAAGCTTTCTTT
CDR3aa: CASTWGRDTEAFF

j_gene: TRBJ2-1
d_gene: .
v_gene: TRBV5-5
abundance: .
len: 11
CDR3nt: TGTGCCAGCAGCATCCAGGGACGGCAGTTCTTC
CDR3aa: CASSIQGRQFF

j_gene: TRBJ2-7
d_gene: .
v_gene: TRBV28
abundance: .
len: 14
CDR3nt: TGTGCCAGCAGTAGCAGCTCGGGGGAGTACGAGCAGTACTTC
CDR3aa: CASSSSSGEYEQYF

j_gene: TRBJ2-3
d_gene: .
v_gene: TRBV6-2/TRBV6-3
abundance: .
len: 16
CDR3nt: TGTGCCAGCAGCGATTCGTGGGGGGGGCTAAAGTATACGCAGTATTTT
CDR3aa: CASSDSWGGLKYTQYF

j_gene: TRBJ1-3
d_gene: .
v_gene: TRBV2
abundance: .
len: 15
CDR3nt: TGTGCCAGCAGTCTCCAGCCGGGAGGAGGAAACACCATATATTTT
CDR3aa: CASSLQPGGGNTIYF

j_gene: TRBJ1-4
d_gene: .
v_gene: TRBV27
abundance: .
len: 15
CDR3nt: TGTGCCAGCAGTTTATCGCACAGGGCGAATGAAAAACTGTTTTTT
CDR3aa: CASSLSHRANEKLFF

j_gene: TRBJ2-7
d_gene: .
v_gene: TRBV19
abundance: .
len: 17
CDR3nt: TGTGCCAGTAGTATAACCCCAGCGGGCGCAAGCTCCTACGAGCAGTACTTC
CDR3aa: CASSITPAGASSYEQYF

j_gene: TRBJ1-1
d_gene: TRBD1
v_gene: TRBV5-1
abundance: few
len: 16
CDR3nt: TGCGCCAGCAGCCCTGGGACAGGGGGCGCAAACACTGAAGCTTTCTTT
CDR3aa: CASSPGTGGANTEAFF

j_gene: TRBJ1-2
d_gene: .
v_gene: TRBV6-5
abundance: .
len: 15
CDR3nt: TGTGCCAGCACTTACGCAGGAGGGGCGTTGGGTGGCTACACCTTC
CDR3aa: CASTYAGGALGGYTF

j_gene: TRBJ1-1
d_gene: .
v_gene: TRBV20-1
abundance: .
len: 11
CDR3nt: TGCAGTGCTGATGGGAACACTGAAGCTTTCTTT
CDR3aa: CSADGNTEAFF

j_gene: TRBJ1-1
d_gene: .
v_gene: TRBV7-3
abundance: .
len: 13
CDR3nt: TGTGCCAGCAGCCCCACGCTTATCACTGAAGCTTTCTTT
CDR3aa: CASSPTLITEAFF

j_gene: TRBJ1-1
d_gene: TRBD1
v_gene: TRBV6-1
abundance: .
len: 13
CDR3nt: TGTGCCAGCAGTGATAGGGGGCGGTCTGAAGCTTTCTTT
CDR3aa: CASSDRGRSEAFF

j_gene: TRBJ2-7
d_gene: .
v_gene: TRBV5-1
abundance: .
len: 13
CDR3nt: TGCGCCAGCAGCTTGTCGGGCTGGGACGAGCAGTACTTC
CDR3aa: CASSLSGWDEQYF

j_gene: TRBJ2-1
d_gene: TRBD2
v_gene: TRBV5-5
abundance: .
len: 16
CDR3nt: TGTGCCAGCAGCTTGTTTTTAGCGGGGGGCCGCGATGAGCAGTTCTTC
CDR3aa: CASSLFLAGGRDEQFF

j_gene: TRBJ1-5
d_gene: .
v_gene: TRBV12-3/TRBV12-4
abundance: .
len: 13
CDR3nt: TGTGCCAGCAGTTTAGGACAACTTCAGCCCCAGCATTTT
CDR3aa: CASSLGQLQPQHF

j_gene: TRBJ1-1
d_gene: .
v_gene: TRBV7-2
abundance: .
len: 14
CDR3nt: TGTGCCAGCAGCTTTCGGACAGCTAACACTGAAGCTTTCTTT
CDR3aa: CASSFRTANTEAFF

j_gene: TRBJ2-5
d_gene: .
v_gene: TRBV18
abundance: .
len: 13
CDR3nt: TGTGCCAGCTCACCCCGGGACCAAGAGACCCAGTACTTC
CDR3aa: CASSPRDQETQYF

j_gene: TRBJ2-5
d_gene: TRBD1
v_gene: TRBV4-1
abundance: .
len: 15
CDR3nt: TGCGCCAGCAGCCCGGGACAGGGTTGGCAAGAGACCCAGTACTTC
CDR3aa: CASSPGQGWQETQYF

j_gene: TRBJ1-3
d_gene: .
v_gene: TRBV5-1
abundance: once
len: 14
CDR3nt: TGCGCCAGCAGCCGAGGGAGCTCTGGAAACACCATATATTTT
CDR3aa: CASSRGSSGNTIYF

j_gene: TRBJ2-7
d_gene: .
v_gene: TRBV27
abundance: .
len: 14
CDR3nt: TGTGCCAGCAGTCCCCCCGGAGGAACCTACGAGCAGTACTTC
CDR3aa: CASSPPGGTYEQYF

j_gene: TRBJ2-7
d_gene: TRBD2
v_gene: TRBV7-9
abundance: .
len: 17
CDR3nt: TGTGCCAGCAGCCCCCGGGCTTTAGCTAGCGGGAGCCACGAGCAGTACTTC
CDR3aa: CASSPRALASGSHEQYF

j_gene: TRBJ1-2
d_gene: .
v_gene: TRBV29-1
abundance: medium-sized
len: 13
CDR3nt: TGCAGCGTTGAATCGGACACCAGCGAGGGCTACACCTTC
CDR3aa: CSVESDTSEGYTF

j_gene: TRBJ2-1
d_gene: TRBD2
v_gene: TRBV11-3
abundance: few
len: 16
CDR3nt: TGTGCCAGCAGCTTAGATCGATTCGCGGGAGGACATGAGCAGTTCTTC
CDR3aa: CASSLDRFAGGHEQFF

j_gene: TRBJ1-1
d_gene: TRBD1
v_gene: TRBV19
abundance: .
len: 13
CDR3nt: TGTGCCACCCGACAGGGGGCGGTCACTGAAGCTTTCTTT
CDR3aa: CATRQGAVTEAFF

j_gene: TRBJ1-6
d_gene: .
v_gene: TRBV6-5
abundance: .
len: 15
CDR3nt: TGTGCCAGCAGTTATGCGGGGCCCTTCAATTCACCCCTCCACTTT
CDR3aa: CASSYAGPFNSPLHF

j_gene: TRBJ1-1
d_gene: TRBD1
v_gene: TRBV5-4
abundance: .
len: 15
CDR3nt: TGTGCCAGCAGCTTGGCGTCGGGCAGGGGGTATGAAGCTTTCTTT
CDR3aa: CASSLASGRGYEAFF

j_gene: TRBJ2-7
d_gene: .
v_gene: TRBV29-1
abundance: .
len: 12
CDR3nt: TGCAGCGTTCAGGGGTCCTCCTACGAGCAGTACTTC
CDR3aa: CSVQGSSYEQYF

j_gene: TRBJ1-6
d_gene: TRBD1
v_gene: TRBV27
abundance: .
len: 15
CDR3nt: TGTGCCAGCAGTTTATGGACAGGGTATAATTCACCCCTCCACTTT
CDR3aa: CASSLWTGYNSPLHF

j_gene: TRBJ1-1
d_gene: .
v_gene: TRBV28
abundance: .
len: 12
CDR3nt: TGTGCCAGCAGTTTAGAGCTTATTGCGGCTTTCTTT
CDR3aa: CASSLELIAAFF

j_gene: TRBJ1-1
d_gene: .
v_gene: TRBV6-5
abundance: .
len: 15
CDR3nt: TGTGCCAGCAGTTACTTTGAGGGATTGAACACTGAAGCTTTCTTT
CDR3aa: CASSYFEGLNTEAFF

j_gene: TRBJ1-5
d_gene: .
v_gene: TRBV6-5
abundance: .
len: 12
CDR3nt: TGTGCCAGCAGGGCAGGGAATCAGCCCCAGCATTTT
CDR3aa: CASRAGNQPQHF

j_gene: TRBJ1-3
d_gene: .
v_gene: TRBV28
abundance: once
len: 12
CDR3nt: TGTGCCAGCAGGGAGGGGCGGGGCACCATATATTTT
CDR3aa: CASREGRGTIYF

j_gene: TRBJ1-2
d_gene: TRBD1
v_gene: TRBV7-9
abundance: .
len: 16
CDR3nt: TGTGCCAGCAGCTTAGGGACAGGGGGGCGCAACTATGGCTACACCTTC
CDR3aa: CASSLGTGGRNYGYTF

j_gene: TRBJ2-2
d_gene: TRBD1
v_gene: TRBV29-1
abundance: .
len: 14
CDR3nt: TGCAGCGTCGGACAGGGTCGGGACACCGGGGAGCTGTTTTTT
CDR3aa: CSVGQGRDTGELFF

j_gene: TRBJ2-3
d_gene: .
v_gene: TRBV5-5
abundance: .
len: 14
CDR3nt: TGTGCCAGCAGCCTGGCCCTGGGGGCGGGTACGCAGTATTTT
CDR3aa: CASSLALGAGTQYF

j_gene: TRBJ2-2
d_gene: TRBD2
v_gene: TRBV5-1
abundance: once
len: 15
CDR3nt: TGCGCCAGCATCCCCCTAGCGGGATACACCGGGGAGCTGTTTTTT
CDR3aa: CASIPLAGYTGELFF

j_gene: TRBJ2-5
d_gene: TRBD2
v_gene: TRBV27
abundance: .
len: 15
CDR3nt: TGTGCCAGCAGTTTCAGCAAAGCGGGGGCGGAGACCCAGTACTTC
CDR3aa: CASSFSKAGAETQYF

j_gene: TRBJ1-1
d_gene: .
v_gene: TRBV7-9
abundance: once
len: 12
CDR3nt: TGTGCCAGCAGACCCATGAACACTGAAGCTTTCTTT
CDR3aa: CASRPMNTEAFF

j_gene: TRBJ2-3
d_gene: .
v_gene: TRBV13
abundance: .
len: 15
CDR3nt: TGTGCCAGCAGCTTCCGGGGAAAGGAGACAGATACGCAGTATTTT
CDR3aa: CASSFRGKETDTQYF

j_gene: TRBJ1-2
d_gene: .
v_gene: TRBV4-1
abundance: many
len: 15
CDR3nt: TGCGCCAGCAGCCAAGTACTGACAGACGGCTATGGCTACACCTTC
CDR3aa: CASSQVLTDGYGYTF

j_gene: TRBJ2-1
d_gene: TRBD2
v_gene: TRBV7-8
abundance: .
len: 15
CDR3nt: TGTGCCAGCAGCTTATCGGGACTAGCGTCGAATGAGCAGTTCTTC
CDR3aa: CASSLSGLASNEQFF

j_gene: TRBJ1-1
d_gene: .
v_gene: TRBV5-5
abundance: .
len: 14
CDR3nt: TGTGCCAGCAGCCAAAAAATGGCGGGAACTGAAGCTTTCTTT
CDR3aa: CASSQKMAGTEAFF

j_gene: TRBJ1-2
d_gene: TRBD1
v_gene: TRBV28
abundance: .
len: 13
CDR3nt: TGTGCCAGCAGTTTGGACAGGGGACGTGGCTACACCTTC
CDR3aa: CASSLDRGRGYTF

j_gene: TRBJ2-1
d_gene: .
v_gene: TRBV9
abundance: .
len: 15
CDR3nt: TGTGCCAGCACCCTGGGGGGCAGCTCCTACAATGAGCAGTTCTTC
CDR3aa: CASTLGGSSYNEQFF

j_gene: TRBJ1-2
d_gene: .
v_gene: TRBV30
abundance: once
len: 12
CDR3nt: TGTGCCTGGACCATCGGGGGGGCTGGCTACACCTTC
CDR3aa: CAWTIGGAGYTF

j_gene: TRBJ1-2
d_gene: .
v_gene: TRBV19
abundance: .
len: 11
CDR3nt: TGTGCCAGTAGAAAGAAGGATGGCTACACCTTC
CDR3aa: CASRKKDGYTF

j_gene: TRBJ1-3
d_gene: .
v_gene: TRBV10-1
abundance: .
len: 17
CDR3nt: TGCGCCAGCAGTGAAGGATCCGGATTCGTCTCTGGAAACACCATATATTTT
CDR3aa: CASSEGSGFVSGNTIYF